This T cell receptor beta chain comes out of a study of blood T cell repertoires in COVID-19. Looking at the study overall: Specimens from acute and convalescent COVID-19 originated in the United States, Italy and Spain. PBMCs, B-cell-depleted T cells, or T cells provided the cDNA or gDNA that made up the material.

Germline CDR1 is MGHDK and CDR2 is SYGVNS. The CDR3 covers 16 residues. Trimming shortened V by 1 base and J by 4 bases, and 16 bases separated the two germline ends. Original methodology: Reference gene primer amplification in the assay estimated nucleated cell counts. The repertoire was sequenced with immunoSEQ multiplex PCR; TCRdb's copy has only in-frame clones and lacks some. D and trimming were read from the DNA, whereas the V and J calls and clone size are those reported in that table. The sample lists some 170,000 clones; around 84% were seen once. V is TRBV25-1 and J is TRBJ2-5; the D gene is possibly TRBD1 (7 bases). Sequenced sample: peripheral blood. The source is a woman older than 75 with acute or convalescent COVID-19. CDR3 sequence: CASSELGGGLAETQYF. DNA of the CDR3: TGTGCCAGCAGTGAATTAGGAGGGGGCCTCGCAGAGACCCAGTACTTC.